The clone carrying this TCR beta chain has more than one count but fewer than ten. The target antigen is unknown. The data were taken from a study of T-cell reconstitution after alpha-beta-depleted transplantation in children. Study findings and constraints: A year had passed since transplant, and T-cell counts and diversity by then came mostly from newly produced T cells. Expanded graft clones numbering several hundred reportedly gave rise to alpha-beta T cells about two months after transplant. From surviving recipient T cells and thymic progenitors came the high day-60 TCRbeta diversity observed in some patients.

A library of TCRbeta sequences, prepared with unique molecular identifiers, was generated. A single record per CDR3 protein comes from TCRdb applying MiXCR to the PCR reads. The table records about 400,000 distinct CDR3 sequences, about a sixth of them present only once. The CDR3 extends over 14 amino acids. Germline loops: CDR1 DFQATT, CDR2 SNEGSKA (reference sequence). V lost 2 bases to trimming and J lost 8 bases, with 16 bases between them. The chain joins TRBV20-1 to TRBJ2-1, with D possibly TRBD2 on 7 matching bases. The sequencing used PBMCs, mostly from graft donor cells, collected 360 days after TCRalphabeta/CD19-depleted stem cell transplant. The origin of this receptor is a boy younger than two who had a stem cell transplant for Wiskott-Aldrich syndrome, so the T cells may come from the graft donor. CDR3 in amino acids: CSARTGGGRDEQFF. In DNA form, the CDR3 reads TGCAGTGCTAGAACCGGCGGGGGCCGGGATGAGCAGTTCTTC.